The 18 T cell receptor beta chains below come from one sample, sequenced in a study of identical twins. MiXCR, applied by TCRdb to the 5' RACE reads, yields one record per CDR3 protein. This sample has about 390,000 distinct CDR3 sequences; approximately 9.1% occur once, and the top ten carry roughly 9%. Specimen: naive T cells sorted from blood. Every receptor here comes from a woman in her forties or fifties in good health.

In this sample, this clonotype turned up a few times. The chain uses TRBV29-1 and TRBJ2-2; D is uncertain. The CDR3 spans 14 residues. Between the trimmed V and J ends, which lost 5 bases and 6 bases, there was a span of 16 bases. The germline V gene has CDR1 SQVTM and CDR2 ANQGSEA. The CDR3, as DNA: TGCAGCGTTCGGGCCGCGTCCGCCGCCGGGGAGCTGTTTTTT. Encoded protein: CSVRAASAAGELFF.

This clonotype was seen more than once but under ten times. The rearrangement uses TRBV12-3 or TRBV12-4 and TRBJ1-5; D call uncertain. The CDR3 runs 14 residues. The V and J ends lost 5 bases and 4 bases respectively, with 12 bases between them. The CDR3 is CASSPTGNNQPQHF. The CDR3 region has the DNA TGTGCCAGCAGTCCCACGGGGAATAATCAGCCCCAGCATTTT.

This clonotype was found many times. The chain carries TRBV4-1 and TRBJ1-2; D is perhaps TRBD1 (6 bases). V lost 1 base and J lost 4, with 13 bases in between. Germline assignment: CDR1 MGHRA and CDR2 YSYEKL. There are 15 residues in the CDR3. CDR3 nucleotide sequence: TGCGCCAGCAGCCAAGTTGTGACAGGTGGCTATGGCTACACCTTC. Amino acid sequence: CASSQVVTGGYGYTF.

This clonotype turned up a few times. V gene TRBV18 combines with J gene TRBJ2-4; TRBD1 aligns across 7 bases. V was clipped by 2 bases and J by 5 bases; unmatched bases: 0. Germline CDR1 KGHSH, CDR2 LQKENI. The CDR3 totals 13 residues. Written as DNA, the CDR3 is TGTGCCAGCTCACCAACAGGGGAAAACATTCAGTACTTC. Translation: CASSPTGENIQYF.

CDR3 nucleotide sequence: TGTGCCAGCAGTGAAGACCTAGCGGGATCCCAAGAGACCCAGTACTTC. Encoded protein: CASSEDLAGSQETQYF. The chain has TRBV2 and TRBJ2-5; 9 bases are a match to TRBD2. The junction had 4 bases not matched to a gene; V was cut back by 1 base and J by 1 base. Germline CDR1 reads SNHLY; CDR2 reads FYNNEI. This CDR3 spans 16 amino acids. Full variable domain (remainder filled in from reference TRBV2 and TRBJ2-5): EPEVTQTPSHQVTQMGQEVILRCVPISNHLYFYWYRQILGQKVEFLVSFYNNEISEKSEIFDDQFSVERPDGSNFTLKIRSTKLEDSAMYFCASSEDLAGSQETQYFGPGTRLLVL.

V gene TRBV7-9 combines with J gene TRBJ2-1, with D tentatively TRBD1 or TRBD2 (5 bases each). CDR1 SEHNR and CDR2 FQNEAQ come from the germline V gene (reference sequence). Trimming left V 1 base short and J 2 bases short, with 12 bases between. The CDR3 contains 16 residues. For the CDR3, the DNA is TGTGCCAGCAGCTTAGTTGGGGGTAGGGCCTACAATGAGCAGTTCTTC. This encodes CASSLVGGRAYNEQFF. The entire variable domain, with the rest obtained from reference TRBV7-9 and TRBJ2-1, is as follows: DTGVSQNPRHKITKRGQNVTFRCDPISEHNRLYWYRQTLGQGPEFLTYFQNEAQLEKSRLLSDRFSAERPKGSFSTLEIQRTEQGDSAMYLCASSLVGGRAYNEQFFGPGTRLTVL.

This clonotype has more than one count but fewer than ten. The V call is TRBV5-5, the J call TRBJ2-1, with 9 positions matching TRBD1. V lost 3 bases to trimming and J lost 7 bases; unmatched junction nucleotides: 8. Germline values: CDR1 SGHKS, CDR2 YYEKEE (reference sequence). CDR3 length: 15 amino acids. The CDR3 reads CASSSGTGRGNEQFF. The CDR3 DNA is TGTGCCAGCAGCTCCGGGACAGGGCGGGGGAATGAGCAGTTCTTC.

The CDR3 is CASSPTGRDYTF. CDR3 in DNA: TGTGCCAGCAGTCCAACGGGAAGAGACTACACCTTC. The chain combines TRBV12-3 or TRBV12-4 with TRBJ1-2; the D is unclear. The CDR3 has 12 residues. The V end lost 5 bases, the J end lost 10 bases, and 14 bases lay between the germline ends.

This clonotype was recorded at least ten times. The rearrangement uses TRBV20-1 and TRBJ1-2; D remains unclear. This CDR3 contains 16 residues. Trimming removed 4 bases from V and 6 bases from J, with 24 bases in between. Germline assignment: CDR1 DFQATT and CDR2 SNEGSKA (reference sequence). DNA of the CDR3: TGCAGTGCTATCCCCGGGTCACTACTAAATCATAATGGCTACACCTTC. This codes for CSAIPGSLLNHNGYTF.

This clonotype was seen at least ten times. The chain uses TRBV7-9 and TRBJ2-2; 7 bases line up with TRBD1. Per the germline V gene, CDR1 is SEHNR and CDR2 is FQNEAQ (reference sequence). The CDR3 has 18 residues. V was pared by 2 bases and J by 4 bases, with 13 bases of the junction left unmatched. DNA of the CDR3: TGTGCCAGCAGCTTAATCCCAAAACTGACAGGGAGCACCGGGGAGCTGTTTTTT. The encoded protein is CASSLIPKLTGSTGELFF. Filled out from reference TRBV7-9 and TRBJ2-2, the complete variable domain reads DTGVSQNPRHKITKRGQNVTFRCDPISEHNRLYWYRQTLGQGPEFLTYFQNEAQLEKSRLLSDRFSAERPKGSFSTLEIQRTEQGDSAMYLCASSLIPKLTGSTGELFFGEGSRLTVL.

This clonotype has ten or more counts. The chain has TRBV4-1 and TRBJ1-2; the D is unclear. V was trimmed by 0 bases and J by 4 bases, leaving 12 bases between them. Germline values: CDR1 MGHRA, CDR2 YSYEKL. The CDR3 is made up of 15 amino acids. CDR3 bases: TGCGCCAGCAGCCAAGAGGACTCAAGATTCTATGGCTACACCTTC. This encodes CASSQEDSRFYGYTF.

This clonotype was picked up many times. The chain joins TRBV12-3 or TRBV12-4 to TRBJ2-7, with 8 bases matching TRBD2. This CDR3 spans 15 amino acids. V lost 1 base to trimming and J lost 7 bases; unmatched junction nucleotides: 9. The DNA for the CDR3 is TGTGCCAGCAGTTTAGTGTCGGGAGGGCCATATGAGCAGTACTTC. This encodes CASSLVSGGPYEQYF.

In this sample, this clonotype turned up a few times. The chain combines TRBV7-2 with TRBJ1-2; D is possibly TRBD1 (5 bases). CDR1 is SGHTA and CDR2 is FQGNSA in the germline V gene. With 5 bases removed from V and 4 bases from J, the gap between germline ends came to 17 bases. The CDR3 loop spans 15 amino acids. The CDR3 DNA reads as TGTGCCAGCAGCCCTGCCTCCCCCGGGGGCTATGGCTACACCTTC. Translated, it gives CASSPASPGGYGYTF. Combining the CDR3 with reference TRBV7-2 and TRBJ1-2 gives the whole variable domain GAGVSQSPSNKVTEKGKDVELRCDPISGHTALYWYRQSLGQGLEFLIYFQGNSAPDKSGLPSDRFSAERTGGSVSTLTIQRTQQEDSAVYLCASSPASPGGYGYTFGSGTRLTVV.

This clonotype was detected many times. The CDR3 bases are TGCAGCGTTGAAGATAGGTCCGGGACAGGGAAGAATGAGCAGTTCTTC. Its protein product is CSVEDRSGTGKNEQFF. The V gene is TRBV29-1, the J gene TRBJ2-1, with 9 bases that match TRBD1. This CDR3 has 16 amino acids. V lost 0 bases and J lost 7; bases outside the gene matches: 10. Germline assignment: CDR1 SQVTM and CDR2 ANQGSEA.

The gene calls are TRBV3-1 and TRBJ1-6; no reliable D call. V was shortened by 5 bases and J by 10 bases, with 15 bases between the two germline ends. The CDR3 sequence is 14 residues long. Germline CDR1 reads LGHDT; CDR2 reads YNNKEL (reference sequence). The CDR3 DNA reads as TGTGCCAGCAGCGCGAGGACTGTTTTCTCACCCCTCCACTTT. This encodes CASSARTVFSPLHF.

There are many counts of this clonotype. The DNA of the CDR3 is TGCAGCGTCGCCGCCTCAGGCAAAAACATTCAGTACTTC. This gives the protein CSVAASGKNIQYF. The J gene is TRBJ2-4, the V gene TRBV29-1; D unclear. The CDR3 is made up of 13 amino acids. Germline CDR1 and CDR2: SQVTM and ANQGSEA. The ends were cut back, 6 bases at V and 3 bases at J, with 12 bases in the middle.

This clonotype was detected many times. The chain's CDR3 is CASSWEPGQETQYF. CDR3 DNA: TGCGCCAGCAGCTGGGAGCCAGGTCAAGAGACCCAGTACTTC. The J gene is TRBJ2-5, the V gene TRBV5-1; maybe TRBD2 (5 bases). CDR1 is SGHRS, CDR2 YFSETQ, per germline. This CDR3 contains 14 residues. V shed 3 bases and J shed 2 bases, with 11 bases lying between them.

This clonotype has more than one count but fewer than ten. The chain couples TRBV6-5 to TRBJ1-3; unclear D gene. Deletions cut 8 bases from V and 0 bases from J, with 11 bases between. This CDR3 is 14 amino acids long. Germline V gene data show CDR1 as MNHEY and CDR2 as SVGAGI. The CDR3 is CASHGGSSGNTIYF. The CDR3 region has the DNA TGTGCCAGCCATGGCGGCAGCTCTGGAAACACCATATATTTT.